These T cell receptor beta chains were read from a single sample in a study of blood T cells in healthy people across ages. TCRdb re-called the 5' RACE reads with MiXCR, one entry per CDR3 protein. Of over a million distinct CDR3 sequences listed, roughly 40% are singletons. Input material: blood. The receptors derive from a woman in her late teens or twenties in good health. Both conserved end residues are part of each CDR3. D genes are given only for firm matches. Not all rows give a size; the values are once, few, many and, for expanded clones, a class.

d_gene: .
len: 17
j_gene: TRBJ1-2
abundance: few
v_gene: TRBV7-2
CDR3aa: CASSLAGFGELDYGYTF
CDR3nt: TGTGCCAGCAGCTTAGCCGGTTTCGGGGAACTAGACTATGGCTACACCTTC

d_gene: .
len: 14
j_gene: TRBJ1-2
abundance: .
v_gene: TRBV5-6
CDR3aa: CASFSPQGVRGYTF
CDR3nt: TGTGCCAGCTTCTCCCCACAGGGAGTTCGTGGCTACACCTTC

d_gene: TRBD1
len: 19
j_gene: TRBJ1-5
abundance: once
v_gene: TRBV7-3
CDR3aa: CASSLRDREGGYSNQPQHF
CDR3nt: TGTGCCAGCAGCTTAAGGGACAGGGAAGGGGGTTATAGCAATCAGCCCCAGCATTTT

d_gene: .
len: 12
j_gene: TRBJ2-3
abundance: few
v_gene: TRBV6-1
CDR3aa: CASNTGLDTQYF
CDR3nt: TGTGCCAGCAATACAGGGTTAGATACGCAGTATTTT

d_gene: TRBD2
len: 15
j_gene: TRBJ2-7
abundance: .
v_gene: TRBV20-1
CDR3aa: CSARSPGTSTHEQYF
CDR3nt: TGCAGTGCTAGGTCCCCCGGGACTAGCACCCACGAGCAGTACTTC

d_gene: .
len: 12
j_gene: TRBJ2-3
abundance: few
v_gene: TRBV29-1
CDR3aa: CSIVFLADTQYF
CDR3nt: TGCAGCATTGTGTTCTTGGCAGATACGCAGTATTTT

d_gene: .
len: 15
j_gene: TRBJ2-1
abundance: .
v_gene: TRBV18
CDR3aa: CASSPQGGHREEQFF
CDR3nt: TGTGCCAGCTCACCACAGGGTGGGCATCGGGAGGAGCAGTTCTTC

d_gene: TRBD2
len: 15
j_gene: TRBJ2-1
abundance: .
v_gene: TRBV20-1
CDR3aa: CSARLAGDSYNEQFF
CDR3nt: TGCAGTGCAAGACTAGCGGGAGATTCCTACAATGAGCAGTTCTTC

d_gene: TRBD1
len: 15
j_gene: TRBJ2-7
abundance: .
v_gene: TRBV29-1
CDR3aa: CSARGGQGGKYEQYF
CDR3nt: TGCAGCGCTAGAGGGGGACAGGGGGGAAAGTACGAGCAGTACTTC

d_gene: TRBD2
len: 17
j_gene: TRBJ2-7
abundance: .
v_gene: TRBV7-2
CDR3aa: CASSSLRTSWGLVEQYF
CDR3nt: TGTGCCAGCAGCTCTCTAAGGACTAGCTGGGGCCTGGTCGAGCAGTACTTC

d_gene: .
len: 14
j_gene: TRBJ2-1
abundance: .
v_gene: TRBV5-1
CDR3aa: CASRRTYDNNEQFF
CDR3nt: TGCGCCAGCAGGCGGACTTACGACAACAATGAGCAGTTCTTC

d_gene: .
len: 14
j_gene: TRBJ2-5
abundance: .
v_gene: TRBV20-1
CDR3aa: CSASVPLGVGEQYF
CDR3nt: TGCAGTGCATCAGTCCCCTTGGGGGTCGGTGAGCAGTACTTC

d_gene: TRBD2
len: 14
j_gene: TRBJ2-7
abundance: .
v_gene: TRBV24-1
CDR3aa: CATSVTSGITEQYF
CDR3nt: TGTGCCACCAGTGTAACTAGCGGGATTACTGAGCAGTACTTC

d_gene: TRBD1
len: 15
j_gene: TRBJ2-7
abundance: .
v_gene: TRBV6-1
CDR3aa: CASSYTGQPAYEQYF
CDR3nt: TGTGCCAGCAGTTATACGGGACAGCCAGCCTACGAGCAGTACTTC

d_gene: TRBD2
len: 18
j_gene: TRBJ2-7
abundance: .
v_gene: TRBV4-1
CDR3aa: CASRGLTATSGNNNEQYF
CDR3nt: TGCGCCAGCAGGGGATTAACAGCGACTAGCGGGAATAACAATGAGCAGTACTTC

d_gene: .
len: 16
j_gene: TRBJ2-2
abundance: .
v_gene: TRBV27
CDR3aa: CASSLPGGSNTGELFF
CDR3nt: TGTGCCAGCAGTTTGCCGGGGGGCTCGAACACCGGGGAGCTGTTTTTT

d_gene: TRBD2
len: 18
j_gene: TRBJ2-1
abundance: .
v_gene: TRBV6-1
CDR3aa: CATSRQVLQLAGYNEQFF
CDR3nt: TGTGCCACCTCCCGACAGGTCCTTCAACTAGCGGGGTACAATGAGCAGTTCTTC

d_gene: .
len: 24
j_gene: TRBJ2-7
abundance: .
v_gene: TRBV21-1
CDR3aa: CASSTQARNNPYPSASGIHYEQYF
CDR3nt: TGTGCCAGCAGCACGCAAGCCCGAAACAACCCCTATCCCAGCGCTAGCGGAATACACTACGAGCAGTACTTC

d_gene: .
len: 13
j_gene: TRBJ2-7
abundance: few
v_gene: TRBV6-5
CDR3aa: CASSQARAYEQYF
CDR3nt: TGTGCCAGCAGTCAGGCGCGAGCCTACGAGCAGTACTTC

d_gene: TRBD2
len: 13
j_gene: TRBJ2-1
abundance: .
v_gene: TRBV20-1
CDR3aa: CSSGTRVLNEQFF
CDR3nt: TGCAGCTCCGGGACTAGGGTTCTCAATGAGCAGTTCTTC

d_gene: TRBD1
len: 15
j_gene: TRBJ2-7
abundance: .
v_gene: TRBV6-5
CDR3aa: CASRDLRDSYNEQYF
CDR3nt: TGTGCCAGCAGAGACCTCCGGGACAGCTACAATGAGCAGTACTTC

d_gene: .
len: 16
j_gene: TRBJ2-3
abundance: .
v_gene: TRBV11-2
CDR3aa: CASSLYGGNTPDTQYF
CDR3nt: TGTGCCAGCAGCTTATACGGGGGCAATACTCCAGATACGCAGTATTTT

d_gene: .
len: 15
j_gene: TRBJ1-6
abundance: .
v_gene: TRBV4-2
CDR3aa: CASSQVSETRSPLHF
CDR3nt: TGTGCCAGCAGCCAAGTCTCAGAAACCAGATCACCCCTCCACTTT

d_gene: .
len: 17
j_gene: TRBJ2-7
abundance: .
v_gene: TRBV28
CDR3aa: CASSRLVAGSYSDEQYF
CDR3nt: TGTGCCAGCAGCCGGCTCGTGGCGGGGTCATATTCTGACGAGCAGTACTTC

d_gene: .
len: 19
j_gene: TRBJ2-3
abundance: .
v_gene: TRBV21-1
CDR3aa: CASSTRFLRLAGNTDTQYF
CDR3nt: TGTGCCAGCAGCACGAGGTTCTTGCGGCTAGCGGGAAACACAGATACGCAGTATTTT

d_gene: .
len: 17
j_gene: TRBJ1-2
abundance: .
v_gene: TRBV6-6
CDR3aa: CASSMRPPPILNYGYTF
CDR3nt: TGTGCCAGCAGTATGCGACCGCCCCCGATACTTAACTATGGCTACACCTTC

d_gene: TRBD1
len: 15
j_gene: TRBJ2-7
abundance: .
v_gene: TRBV7-2
CDR3aa: CASSILRGHAYEQYF
CDR3nt: TGTGCCAGCAGTATACTCAGGGGGCACGCATACGAGCAGTACTTC

d_gene: TRBD2
len: 14
j_gene: TRBJ2-1
abundance: .
v_gene: TRBV12-5
CDR3aa: CASGLMGTSGGQFF
CDR3nt: TGTGCTAGTGGTTTGATGGGGACTAGCGGGGGGCAGTTCTTC

d_gene: TRBD2
len: 20
j_gene: TRBJ2-5
abundance: .
v_gene: TRBV2
CDR3aa: CASSDPFGGLADARWETQYF
CDR3nt: TGTGCCAGCAGTGACCCTTTTGGGGGACTAGCGGACGCGCGCTGGGAGACCCAGTACTTC

d_gene: TRBD2
len: 15
j_gene: TRBJ2-5
abundance: .
v_gene: TRBV7-8
CDR3aa: CASSVSGGEYNEQYF
CDR3nt: TGTGCCAGCAGTGTTAGCGGGGGGGAATACAATGAGCAGTACTTC

d_gene: .
len: 14
j_gene: TRBJ2-1
abundance: .
v_gene: TRBV27
CDR3aa: CASSLEGRSNEQFF
CDR3nt: TGTGCCAGCAGTTTAGAGGGCCGGTCGAATGAGCAGTTCTTC

d_gene: TRBD1
len: 17
j_gene: TRBJ2-1
abundance: few
v_gene: TRBV12-3/TRBV12-4
CDR3aa: CASSSVYTGAAYNEQFF
CDR3nt: TGTGCCAGCAGTTCCGTATATACAGGGGCGGCCTACAATGAGCAGTTCTTC

d_gene: TRBD2
len: 14
j_gene: TRBJ2-5
abundance: .
v_gene: TRBV9
CDR3aa: CASSPWGLRETQYF
CDR3nt: TGTGCCAGCAGCCCGTGGGGACTACGAGAGACCCAGTACTTC

d_gene: TRBD1
len: 14
j_gene: TRBJ2-7
abundance: .
v_gene: TRBV2
CDR3aa: CASRVDRGSYEQYF
CDR3nt: TGTGCCAGCAGGGTCGACAGGGGATCCTACGAGCAGTACTTC

d_gene: TRBD2
len: 13
j_gene: TRBJ2-5
abundance: few
v_gene: TRBV7-2
CDR3aa: CASSNRLAETQYF
CDR3nt: TGTGCCAGCAGTAACCGACTAGCAGAGACCCAGTACTTC

d_gene: .
len: 13
j_gene: TRBJ1-2
abundance: .
v_gene: TRBV29-1
CDR3aa: CSVEDRGQWGYTF
CDR3nt: TGCAGCGTTGAAGATCGGGGGCAGTGGGGCTACACCTTC

d_gene: TRBD2
len: 17
j_gene: TRBJ2-5
abundance: .
v_gene: TRBV28
CDR3aa: CASSSPGLAGPQETQYF
CDR3nt: TGTGCCAGCAGTTCTCCGGGACTAGCGGGGCCCCAAGAGACCCAGTACTTC

d_gene: TRBD2
len: 18
j_gene: TRBJ2-3
abundance: few
v_gene: TRBV6-1
CDR3aa: CASSSIGLAGAGTDTQYF
CDR3nt: TGTGCCAGCAGCTCCATCGGACTAGCGGGAGCGGGGACAGATACGCAGTATTTT

d_gene: TRBD2
len: 18
j_gene: TRBJ2-1
abundance: .
v_gene: TRBV4-1
CDR3aa: CASSQTSGGLSSYNEQFF
CDR3nt: TGCGCCAGCAGCCAGACTAGCGGGGGACTGAGCTCCTACAATGAGCAGTTCTTC

d_gene: .
len: 15
j_gene: TRBJ2-7
abundance: few
v_gene: TRBV10-3
CDR3aa: CAITDQNRASYEQYF
CDR3nt: TGTGCCATCACGGACCAGAACAGGGCTTCCTACGAGCAGTACTTC

d_gene: .
len: 15
j_gene: TRBJ1-1
abundance: .
v_gene: TRBV27
CDR3aa: CASSSLWGGIAEAFF
CDR3nt: TGTGCCAGCAGTTCCCTTTGGGGAGGGATCGCTGAAGCTTTCTTT

d_gene: .
len: 15
j_gene: TRBJ2-1
abundance: once
v_gene: TRBV6-5
CDR3aa: CASNRVPSSYNEQFF
CDR3nt: TGTGCCAGCAACAGGGTTCCGAGCTCCTACAATGAGCAGTTCTTC

d_gene: .
len: 15
j_gene: TRBJ2-7
abundance: .
v_gene: TRBV5-1
CDR3aa: CASSLQGTAPHEQYF
CDR3nt: TGCGCCAGCAGTTTACAGGGAACGGCCCCCCACGAGCAGTACTTC

d_gene: .
len: 14
j_gene: TRBJ2-5
abundance: .
v_gene: TRBV20-1
CDR3aa: CSARDSGLRETQYF
CDR3nt: TGCAGTGCTAGAGATTCAGGACTACGAGAGACCCAGTACTTC

d_gene: .
len: 15
j_gene: TRBJ2-7
abundance: few
v_gene: TRBV20-1
CDR3aa: CSASVSRASSYEQYF
CDR3nt: TGCAGTGCTAGTGTATCGAGGGCGAGCTCCTACGAGCAGTACTTC

d_gene: .
len: 11
j_gene: TRBJ1-5
abundance: few
v_gene: TRBV5-1
CDR3aa: CASSSPLHQHF
CDR3nt: TGCGCCAGCAGCTCCCCCTTGCACCAGCATTTT

d_gene: .
len: 11
j_gene: TRBJ2-1
abundance: .
v_gene: TRBV10-3
CDR3aa: CAIQGIGEQFF
CDR3nt: TGTGCCATCCAGGGGATCGGGGAGCAGTTCTTC